Included here is one T cell receptor (beta chain) sequence, with context. The data derive from a study of cytotoxic CD8 clonotypes in ibrutinib-treated CLL. The ends lost 3 bases at V and 2 bases at J; junction bases unmatched: 3. In germline, CDR1 is SEHNR, CDR2 FQNEAQ (reference sequence). The CDR3 contains 15 residues. Some clones are missing from TCRdb's copy, which holds only in-frame ones; the method was immunoSEQ multiplex PCR. The table lists about 17,000 clones, approximately 64% of them singletons, with 25% in the top ten. This TCR was recovered from a human donor with chronic lymphocytic leukemia. The genes are TRBV7-9 and TRBJ2-7; 11 bases are a match to TRBD1. This sample comprised PBMCs, obtained after 12 months of ibrutinib treatment. CDR3 amino acids: CASSFRTGGPYEQYF. The CDR3 region has the DNA TGTGCCAGCAGCTTTAGGACAGGGGGCCCCTACGAGCAGTACTTC.